The 17 T cell receptor beta chains below were found in one sample sequenced in a study of cytomegalovirus exposure and HLA in healthy donors. TCRdb's table, derived via immunoSEQ multiplex PCR, lists solely in-frame clones and lacks some. The table lists more than 95,000 clones, roughly 93% of them singletons. Material: PBMCs. The receptors were sampled from a young woman in good health and CMV-seronegative.

The CDR3 coding sequence is TGTGCCACCAGCGGGATAAGTCTGACTAGCGGTACCTACGAGCAGTACTTC. Residues: CATSGISLTSGTYEQYF. This sequence joins TRBV15 and TRBJ2-7; 9 bases agree with TRBD2. The trim removed 5 bases at V and 2 bases at J, leaving 13 bases unmatched. CDR1 LNHNV and CDR2 YYDKDF come from the germline V gene (reference sequence). The CDR3 covers 17 residues.

This chain connects TRBV2 to TRBJ2-3; the D gene is possibly TRBD2 (5 bases). CDR1 is SNHLY and CDR2 is FYNNEI in the germline V gene. V was cut by 7 bases and J by 3 bases, with 11 bases left in between. CDR3 size: 13 residues. CDR3 sequence: CASIGVETDTQYF. The DNA for the CDR3 is TGTGCCAGCATCGGGGTAGAAACAGATACGCAGTATTTT.

This clone was counted a single time. The rearrangement links TRBV6-1 to TRBJ1-5; no reliable D call. The V and J ends lost 0 bases and 0 bases respectively, with 6 bases between them. CDR3 size: 15 residues. CDR1 MNHNS and CDR2 SASEGT come from the germline V gene. For the CDR3, the DNA is TGTGCCAGCAGTGAAGCAGCATATAGCAATCAGCCCCAGCATTTT. Translation: CASSEAAYSNQPQHF.

This chain connects TRBV29-1 to TRBJ2-6; D perhaps matches TRBD2 (7 bases). The CDR3 is made up of 18 amino acids. Per germline, CDR1 SQVTM and CDR2 ANQGSEA. Deletions cut 4 bases from V and 2 bases from J, with 21 bases between. CDR3 sequence: CSVVGGGRGGTGANVLTF. The CDR3 region has the DNA TGCAGCGTTGTGGGGGGTGGCAGGGGAGGGACTGGGGCCAACGTCCTGACTTTC.

The chain uses TRBV27 and TRBJ1-2; 7 positions agree with TRBD1. Germline loops: CDR1 MNHEY, CDR2 SMNVEV (reference sequence). V lost 6 bases and J lost 9; bases outside the gene matches: 10. The CDR3 is made up of 13 amino acids. In DNA form, the CDR3 reads TGTGCCAGCAGACCCTGGGACAGCGAAAGCTACACCTTC. This translates into CASRPWDSESYTF.

The V gene is TRBV27, the J gene TRBJ2-1; D is unclear. V was clipped by 4 bases and J by 9 bases, with 7 bases between them. In germline, CDR1 is MNHEY, CDR2 SMNVEV (reference sequence). The CDR3 totals 11 residues. CDR3 region: CASSSGVEQFF. The CDR3 region has the DNA TGTGCCAGCAGTTCCGGTGTTGAGCAGTTCTTC.

This chain uses TRBV7-9 with TRBJ1-2; 8 bases match TRBD1. Germline V gives CDR1 SEHNR, CDR2 FQNEAQ (reference sequence). Germline trimming cut 5 bases from V and 8 bases from J; bases unmatched to any gene: 4. The CDR3 extends over 12 amino acids. The CDR3 DNA is TGTGCCAGCAGCCCCCCAGGGGGCGGCTACACCTTC. Residues: CASSPPGGGYTF.

This clone was found once. The chain has TRBV2 and TRBJ2-6; 7 bases match TRBD1. There are 16 residues in the CDR3. CDR1 and CDR2 (germline): SNHLY, FYNNEI. V shed 6 bases and J 0 bases; nucleotides not matched to a gene: 5. CDR3: CASRRTGFSGANVLTF. CDR3 in DNA: TGTGCCAGCAGGAGGACAGGATTCTCTGGGGCCAACGTCCTGACTTTC.

J is TRBJ1-1 and V is TRBV12-5; 8 nucleotides match TRBD1. CDR3 size: 14 residues. After removal of 4 bases from V and 3 bases from J, the junction contained 4 bases not matched to a gene. Germline V gene lookup returns CDR1 LGHNT and CDR2 FRNRAP. The CDR3 protein is CASGSDRAHTEAFF. The CDR3 coding sequence is TGTGCTAGTGGTTCGGACAGGGCTCACACTGAAGCTTTCTTT.

The chain links TRBV28 to TRBJ2-7; D remains ambiguous. V shed 6 bases and J shed 3 bases, with 15 bases lying between them. Germline V gene lookup returns CDR1 MDHEN and CDR2 SYDVKM. The CDR3 extends over 14 amino acids. The CDR3 is CASRETGLGYEQYF. The DNA for the CDR3 is TGTGCCAGCAGAGAGACTGGCCTAGGCTACGAGCAGTACTTC.

CDR3 region: CASSDREGGYGDTQYF. In nucleotides, the CDR3 is TGTGCCAGTAGCGACAGGGAAGGGGGGTATGGAGATACGCAGTATTTT. V and J are TRBV19 and TRBJ2-3, with TRBD1 as a possible D gene (7 bases). Germline V gives CDR1 LNHDA, CDR2 SQIVND (reference sequence). V lost 6 bases to trimming and J lost 5 bases, with 21 bases between them. This CDR3 contains 16 residues.

This rearrangement joins TRBV2 to TRBJ2-5; TRBD1 aligns across 7 bases. The germline V gene has CDR1 SNHLY and CDR2 FYNNEI. Trimming took 5 bases from V and 2 from J; bases not matched to a gene: 8. This CDR3 has 15 residues. The CDR3 region has the DNA TGTGCCAGCAGTTCCGGGACAGTCAGGCAAGAGACCCAGTACTTC. Its translation is CASSSGTVRQETQYF. Complete variable domain (other parts from reference TRBV2 and TRBJ2-5): EPEVTQTPSHQVTQMGQEVILRCVPISNHLYFYWYRQILGQKVEFLVSFYNNEISEKSEIFDDQFSVERPDGSNFTLKIRSTKLEDSAMYFCASSSGTVRQETQYFGPGTRLLVL.

J is TRBJ1-1 and V is TRBV28; the D is unclear. The CDR3 is made up of 13 amino acids. Trimming shortened V by 5 bases and J by 7 bases, and 14 bases separated the two germline ends. Germline V lookup: CDR1 MDHEN, CDR2 SYDVKM. The CDR3 DNA reads as TGTGCCAGCAGTCCGATAGGAGGAGGTGAAGCTTTCTTT. Residues: CASSPIGGGEAFF.

This chain links TRBV6-1 with TRBJ2-3; D possibly corresponds to TRBD1 (6 bases). The CDR3 length is 13 residues. With 6 bases removed from V and 2 bases from J, the gap between germline ends came to 9 bases. Germline CDR1 and CDR2: MNHNS and SASEGT. CDR3 amino acids: CASRRTDTDTQYF. The CDR3, as DNA: TGTGCCAGCAGGAGGACAGACACAGATACGCAGTATTTT.

The chain carries TRBV7-8 and TRBJ1-2, with TRBD1 matching 7 bases. The CDR3 runs 14 residues. Trimming cost V 5 bases and J 4 bases; bases outside gene matches: 7. Germline assignment: CDR1 SGHVS and CDR2 FQNEAQ. CDR3 sequence (DNA): TGTGCCAGCAGCCGCGGGACAGCCTCCTATGGCTACACCTTC. This gives the protein CASSRGTASYGYTF.

The J gene is TRBJ2-7, the V gene TRBV7-2; 8 nucleotides line up with TRBD2. After removal of 5 bases from V and 5 bases from J, the junction contained 14 bases not matched to a gene. The CDR3 spans 16 residues. Germline V gives CDR1 SGHTA, CDR2 FQGNSA. The CDR3: CASSPGGGRSVNEQYF. The CDR3 DNA sequence: TGTGCCAGCAGCCCCGGGGGCGGGAGGAGTGTCAACGAGCAGTACTTC.

The chain uses TRBV6-5 and TRBJ1-2; D possibly corresponds to TRBD1 (6 bases). Trimming stripped 7 bases from V and 4 bases from J, with 16 bases between. This CDR3 is 14 amino acids long. Germline CDR1 MNHEY, CDR2 SVGAGI. CDR3 in amino acids: CASKVGTTTYGYTF. CDR3 in DNA: TGTGCCAGCAAAGTAGGGACAACAACCTATGGCTACACCTTC.